These 13 T cell receptor beta chains came from one sample sequenced in a study of shared clonotypes between healthy human individuals. Sequencing was performed with immunoSEQ multiplex PCR; in TCRdb, only in-frame clones are kept and a portion is missing. The table records hundreds of thousands of clones, around 67% of them present only once. The sequencing sample was made of memory CD4+ T cells sorted from blood. Documented subset: CD45RA-negative fraction. Receptor source: a woman in her 30s in good health.

The V call is TRBV28, the J call TRBJ1-5, with D possibly being TRBD1 (5 bases). The CDR3 is 13 residues long. In germline, CDR1 is MDHEN, CDR2 SYDVKM. V gave up 6 bases and J gave up 5 bases, with 11 bases separating them. The chain's CDR3 is CASSTGTYQPQHF. CDR3 nucleotides: TGTGCCAGCAGCACCGGGACCTATCAGCCCCAGCATTTT.

This clone was seen ten or more times. The chain has TRBV4-2 and TRBJ2-1, with D hard to call. Trimming cost V 0 bases and J 5 bases, with 11 bases left between them. Germline loops: CDR1 LGHNA, CDR2 YNFKEQ. The CDR3 extends over 15 amino acids. CDR3 nucleotides: TGTGCCAGCAGCCAAGATGGCTCCCGAAACAATGAGCAGTTCTTC. Translated, it gives CASSQDGSRNNEQFF.

CDR3 sequence: CASSLSGLVEGGETQYF. The CDR3 nucleotides read TGTGCCAGCAGTTTATCGGGTTTGGTGGAGGGAGGAGAGACCCAGTACTTC. The gene calls are TRBV28 and TRBJ2-5; possibly TRBD2 for D (6 bases). This CDR3 has 17 residues. Deletions cut 1 base from V and 4 bases from J, with 19 bases between. Germline V gives CDR1 MDHEN, CDR2 SYDVKM.

The chain employs TRBV27 and TRBJ2-2, with 9 bases aligning to TRBD1. Germline values: CDR1 MNHEY, CDR2 SMNVEV (reference sequence). The V segment lost 6 bases and the J segment 5 bases; nucleotides outside the gene matches: 7. This CDR3 region has 15 residues. DNA of the CDR3: TGTGCCAGCAGAACAGGGGGCGCGGGAACCGGGGAGCTGTTTTTT. Amino acid sequence: CASRTGGAGTGELFF.

The rearrangement links TRBV5-4 to TRBJ2-7; D might be TRBD1 or TRBD2, each matching 7 bases. This CDR3 is 15 amino acids long. Germline CDR1 reads SGHNT; CDR2 reads YYREEE (reference sequence). V was pared by 3 bases and J by 6 bases, with 19 bases between. The CDR3 protein is CASSWGNRGGLEQYF. Here the CDR3 DNA reads TGTGCCAGCAGCTGGGGCAACAGGGGAGGGCTCGAGCAGTACTTC. Full variable domain (missing parts from reference TRBV5-4 and TRBJ2-7): ETGVTQSPTHLIKTRGQQVTLRCSSQSGHNTVSWYQQALGQGPQFIFQYYREEENGRGNFPPRFSGLQFPNYSSELNVNALELDDSALYLCASSWGNRGGLEQYFGPGTRLTVT.

The rearrangement uses TRBV7-9 and TRBJ2-5; D may correspond to TRBD1 or TRBD2 (7 bases each). Per germline, CDR1 SEHNR and CDR2 FQNEAQ (reference sequence). The CDR3 extends over 18 amino acids. Trimming pared 4 bases from V and 3 bases from J, leaving 24 bases between. The CDR3 loop reads CASSSKAGAGQLKETQYF. The CDR3 DNA reads TGTGCCAGCAGCTCCAAGGCGGGGGCGGGACAGTTAAAAGAGACCCAGTACTTC.

This clone was observed at least ten times. The V gene is TRBV19, the J gene TRBJ1-5; D not resolved. This CDR3 region has 13 residues. Between the trimmed V and J ends, which lost 5 bases and 1 base, there was a span of 6 bases. CDR1 and CDR2 from the germline V gene are LNHDA and SQIVND (reference sequence). CDR3 region: CASSLDSNQPQHF. The CDR3 region has the DNA TGTGCCAGTAGTTTGGACAGCAATCAGCCCCAGCATTTT.

This clone was seen only a few times. CDR3 sequence: CASSLGGFNTEAFF. In DNA form, the CDR3 reads TGCGCCAGCAGCTTGGGAGGATTTAACACTGAAGCTTTCTTT. The J gene is TRBJ1-1, the V gene TRBV5-1; no reliable D call. V gave up 0 bases and J gave up 2 bases, with 8 bases separating them. The CDR3 is made up of 14 amino acids. Germline loops: CDR1 SGHRS, CDR2 YFSETQ.

This clone was observed once. The CDR3 ends on some other residue instead of the conserved phenylalanine or tryptophan, so this is likely a read error. The chain recombines TRBV5-1 with TRBJ2-7, with a weak D call TRBD1 (6 bases). CDR3 length equals 15 residues. Germline lookup yields CDR1 SGHRS and CDR2 YFSETQ. V lost 0 bases and J lost 2, with 12 bases in between. The CDR3 here is CASSLEPGETYEQYL. DNA of the CDR3: TGCGCCAGCAGCTTGGAACCAGGGGAGACCTACGAGCAGTACCTC.

This clone showed up just a few times. The chain is built from TRBV4-1 and TRBJ2-5, with D possibly matching TRBD1 (6 bases). The V and J ends lost 1 base and 2 bases respectively, with 11 bases between them. Per germline, CDR1 MGHRA and CDR2 YSYEKL. This CDR3 is 15 amino acids long. The CDR3 DNA follows: TGCGCCAGCAGCCAAGCCCAGGGGATTCAAGAGACCCAGTACTTC. This codes for CASSQAQGIQETQYF.

This clone occurred many times. This chain uses TRBV6-5 with TRBJ2-3; the match to TRBD2 covers 9 bases. The CDR3 loop spans 14 amino acids. Per the germline V gene, CDR1 is MNHEY and CDR2 is SVGAGI. With 4 bases clipped from V and 4 bases from J, the junction kept 3 bases outside the gene matches. The CDR3 bases are TGTGCCAGCAGTTCTAGCGGGATGGCAGATACGCAGTATTTT. This codes for CASSSSGMADTQYF.

This clone was recorded only once. The chain uses TRBV6-6 and TRBJ2-5; D is undetermined. CDR1 and CDR2 from the germline V gene are MNHNY and SVGAGI (reference sequence). Trimming removed 11 bases at V and 1 base at J, with 14 bases between. The CDR3 loop spans 13 amino acids. CDR3 DNA sequence: TGTGCCGCTTCCACCCCACTCCAAGAGACCCAGTACTTC. The encoded protein is CAASTPLQETQYF.

In regard to this clone: This could be a read error, since a much larger clone is one nucleotide away. Other DNA sequences of this sample code for an identical CDR3. The chain employs TRBV11-2 and TRBJ2-7; 7 nucleotides line up with TRBD1. The CDR3 covers 14 residues. The germline gives CDR1 SGHAT, CDR2 FQNNGV. The ends lost 2 bases at V and 0 bases at J; junction bases unmatched: 1. CDR3 DNA: TGTGCCAGCAGCTTACAGGGGGACTCCTACGAGCAGTACTTC. It translates to CASSLQGDSYEQYF.